This passage covers 8 T cell receptor beta chains from one sample sequenced in a study of human T cells and chemical hapten exposure. Time point defined: patch test 2, 6 weeks after DPC sensitization. The treatment here: therapeutic diphenylcyclopropenone sensitization with weekly scalp DPC. TCRdb re-derived calls from the RACE reads in MiXCR, one entry per CDR3 protein. Counted here are over 60,000 distinct CDR3 sequences, around 10% occurring once; the ten biggest clones make up around 7%. Here the sequenced sample was whole blood, taken in connection with sensitization to the hapten diphenylcyclopropenone (DPC). These receptor sequences come from a woman aged 45 to 65 with alopecia areata. Some clones in this sample may be carry-over from other donors' samples.

This clonotype was counted ten times or more. J is TRBJ2-3 and V is TRBV20-1, with 8 bases aligning to TRBD2. V lost 6 bases to trimming and J lost 2 bases; unmatched junction nucleotides: 7. Germline loops: CDR1 DFQATT, CDR2 SNEGSKA (reference sequence). CDR3 length: 14 amino acids. In DNA, the CDR3 is TGCAGTGCGCCTCCAGCGGGAGTCACAGATACGCAGTATTTT. Protein: CSAPPAGVTDTQYF.

This clonotype was seen ten or more times. J is TRBJ1-1 and V is TRBV11-2, with D maybe TRBD1 (6 bases). V dropped 2 bases and J dropped 7 bases, with 14 bases sitting between them. The CDR3 runs to 14 residues. Germline CDR1 and CDR2: SGHAT and FQNNGV. CDR3 DNA: TGTGCCAGCAGCTTATGGCAGGGGATAGGTGAAGCTTTCTTT. Its protein is CASSLWQGIGEAFF.

The V call is TRBV21-1, the J call TRBJ2-5; the table assigns TRBD2, which was not confirmed against the DNA. TRBV21-1 is a recognized pseudogene. There are 15 residues in the CDR3. Written as DNA, the CDR3 is TGTGCCAGCAGCCGTTATGCAGGGAGGATAGTGACCCAGTACTTC. Its translation is CASSRYAGRIVTQYF.

This clonotype came up many times. V is TRBV29-1 and J is TRBJ2-4; D is perhaps TRBD2 (6 bases). Trimming removed 4 bases from V and 0 bases from J, with 10 bases in between. Germline assignment: CDR1 SQVTM and CDR2 ANQGSEA. This CDR3 is built from 14 residues. DNA for the CDR3: TGCAGCGTTGTCGCGGGACTAGCCAAAAACATTCAGTACTTC. This gives the protein CSVVAGLAKNIQYF.

This clonotype occurred many times. The chain links TRBV3-1 to TRBJ2-5, with unresolved D. The V gene's germline CDR1 is LGHDT and CDR2 YNNKEL (reference sequence). Trimming left V 5 bases short and J 5 bases short, with 9 bases between. The CDR3 has 12 residues. CDR3 residues: CASSTLMETQYF. The CDR3 region has the DNA TGTGCCAGCAGCACCCTTATGGAGACCCAGTACTTC.

This clonotype occurred many times. This rearrangement joins TRBV19 to TRBJ1-5; D is undetermined. The V end was cut by 5 bases, the J end by 0 bases, with 23 bases between. Germline CDR1 LNHDA, CDR2 SQIVND (reference sequence). The CDR3 runs to 19 residues. As DNA, the CDR3 is TGTGCCAGTAGTCCGGGCCTCTCAAAGGGAGGATATAGCAATCAGCCCCAGCATTTT. It encodes CASSPGLSKGGYSNQPQHF.

In its sample, this clonotype was seen a few times. J is TRBJ2-1 and V is TRBV7-6; D is perhaps TRBD2 (6 bases). In germline, CDR1 is SGHVS, CDR2 FNYEAQ. Trimming cost V 11 bases and J 8 bases, with 13 bases left between them. This CDR3 region has 11 residues. CDR3 coding DNA: TGTGCCGTCGGGAGCGTAGATGAGCAGTTCTTC. This codes for CAVGSVDEQFF.

J is TRBJ2-2 and V is TRBV24-1, with D possibly matching TRBD1 (5 bases). Germline V CDR1 and CDR2: KGHDR, SFDVKD. The V end was cut by 4 bases, the J end by 7 bases, with 15 bases between. The length of the CDR3 is 15 residues. CDR3 nucleotide sequence: TGTGCCACCAGTGACTCCCCCCCAGGGATCGGGGAGCTGTTTTTT. Translation gives CATSDSPPGIGELFF.